The rows below give T cell receptor beta chains drawn from one sample of a study of T cells after yellow fever vaccination. TCRdb ran MiXCR on the 5' RACE reads and lists one entry per CDR3 protein. The data hold a few hundred thousand distinct CDR3 sequences, with around 5.3% observed a single time. The starting material was CD4+ T cells sorted from PBMCs, obtained on the day of the yellow fever booster vaccination. All receptors come from a man younger than 35 who received the YFV17D yellow fever vaccine. Each CDR3 is given without its conserved first and last residue. D genes are given only for firm matches. A row's size may be missing; if present it is once, few, many or a size class.

V	J	D	size	CDR3
TRBV29-1	TRBJ1-4	-	-	SVEDRTATNEKLF
TRBV11-2	TRBJ2-1	TRBD2	-	ASSFAGDPQYEQF
TRBV15	TRBJ1-3	-	few	ATSRDSGAGNTIY
TRBV20-1	TRBJ2-3	-	-	SAGRGVYTQY
TRBV5-1	TRBJ2-5	TRBD2	-	ASSLLLAGGETQY
TRBV9	TRBJ1-1	TRBD1	few	ASSKRTGLRTEAF
TRBV20-1	TRBJ1-4	TRBD1	few	SAPDRGGPNEKLF
TRBV4-1	TRBJ2-6	TRBD1	-	ASSQDAGGAGANVLT
TRBV6-5	TRBJ1-4	TRBD1	-	ATRGTGYEKLF
TRBV11-1	TRBJ2-1	TRBD2	-	ASSTGLVGVHEQF
TRBV3-1	TRBJ1-2	-	-	ASSQLNKNYGYT
TRBV6-2/TRBV6-3	TRBJ1-5	-	-	SPRGRVRQPQH
TRBV19	TRBJ2-4	-	-	ASSIEAGARGIQY
TRBV9	TRBJ2-3	-	many	ASSVGPGAEADTQY
TRBV6-5	TRBJ1-2	-	few	ASSPPAGHRTHYGYT
TRBV20-1	TRBJ2-3	TRBD1	many	SAVRTGGTDTQY
TRBV6-6	TRBJ1-2	-	-	ASSTAGVGYT
TRBV18	TRBJ1-1	TRBD1	few	ASSPRGPMNTEAF
TRBV4-1	TRBJ2-2	-	many	ASSLAVVGTGELF
TRBV18	TRBJ2-1	-	-	ASSPGTSPEQF
TRBV6-1	TRBJ1-5	TRBD1	many	ASSEMTGARQPQH
TRBV7-9	TRBJ2-1	TRBD2	-	ASINAGTSGGTYNEQF
TRBV12-3/TRBV12-4	TRBJ1-1	-	many	ASSLSQLNTEAF
TRBV11-2	TRBJ1-6	-	-	ASSQTGASYNSPLH
TRBV5-1	TRBJ1-6	-	-	ASSSDQGGSPLH
TRBV18	TRBJ2-1	TRBD2	many	ASSPPGLAAYNEQF
TRBV15	TRBJ1-4	-	few	ATSRDRAELF
TRBV7-2	TRBJ1-5	-	-	ASSPWEDMGNQPQH
TRBV9	TRBJ2-5	-	-	ASSSPGSETQY
TRBV7-9	TRBJ1-1	-	-	ASTTYTGRTEAF
TRBV7-9	TRBJ1-6	-	many	ASSLDLGTSYNSPLH
TRBV6-2/TRBV6-3	TRBJ2-7	TRBD1	-	ASRETGTYEQY
TRBV7-2	TRBJ2-5	TRBD1	-	ASSLIIGQGFRETQY
TRBV10-2	TRBJ1-1	TRBD1	many	ASRRQGGTEAF
TRBV5-1	TRBJ2-3	-	-	ASSLDGAAGY
TRBV30	TRBJ1-1	-	few	AWSVQENTEAF
TRBV9	TRBJ1-3	-	many	ASSVGSSGNTIY
TRBV7-2	TRBJ1-4	-	few	ASSLGQGWRKLF
TRBV28	TRBJ2-1	TRBD2	-	ASSFPGTSGGTSYNEQF
TRBV7-2	TRBJ1-5	-	many	ASSARGYSNQPQH
TRBV6-4	TRBJ2-3	-	few	ASSNEQTDTQY
TRBV18	TRBJ1-4	-	many	ASSPGSEKLF
TRBV19	TRBJ1-5	TRBD1	many	ASAPGGVRNQPQH
TRBV24-1	TRBJ1-5	TRBD1	few	ATGQGENQPQH
TRBV6-6	TRBJ2-5	TRBD1	-	ASSWRTGLGETQY
TRBV18	TRBJ2-6	-	few	ASSPLEASFLT
TRBV20-1	TRBJ1-4	TRBD1	few	SARDHKGAGEKLF
TRBV20-1	TRBJ2-2	-	-	SARDPKGDNTGELF
TRBV28	TRBJ1-1	-	few	ASSLGGAGAHRKAF
TRBV12-3/TRBV12-4	TRBJ2-3	-	few	ASTRADSTDTQY
TRBV5-1	TRBJ1-1	TRBD1	-	ASSLAQGAMNTEAF
TRBV10-1	TRBJ2-3	-	-	ASSPGRFTDTQY
TRBV2	TRBJ2-3	TRBD2	many	ARGLVSTDTQY
TRBV6-6	TRBJ1-5	-	-	ASSYRGGAGNQPQH
TRBV3-1	TRBJ2-2	-	-	ASRTGANTGELF
TRBV14	TRBJ2-2	-	few	ASSLMDSITVGELF
TRBV4-3	TRBJ1-4	-	many	ASTDVGTSNEKLF
TRBV5-1	TRBJ2-3	TRBD2	many	ASSWGLAVGGRADTQY
TRBV7-2	TRBJ2-6	-	many	ASSPQGGAGANVLT